Listed here are 15 T cell receptor beta chains from one sample, sequenced in a study of CD8 T cells in Susac syndrome. Random hexamers primed reverse transcription of roughly 0.5 to 1 ug RNA. TCRdb reanalysed the immunoSEQ multiplex PCR reads using MiXCR and keeps one entry per CDR3 protein. The profile shows around 230,000 distinct CDR3 sequences, roughly 96% of them singletons. The sample consisted of CD4+ T cells from PBMCs. Receptors originate from a human donor with multiple sclerosis.

The chain uses TRBV3-1 and TRBJ2-2, with D uncertain. The CDR3 has 12 residues. V lost 6 bases and J 6 bases, leaving 8 bases between the germline ends. The germline gives CDR1 LGHDT, CDR2 YNNKEL (reference sequence). The DNA for the CDR3 is TGTGCCAGCAGTAACGGCGCCGGGGAGCTGTTTTTT. Translating it yields CASSNGAGELFF.

The chain uses TRBV18 and TRBJ2-7; D assignment may be TRBD1 or TRBD2 (6 bases each). The V end was cut by 6 bases, the J end by 5 bases, with 14 bases between. This CDR3 has 13 amino acids. Looked up from germline, CDR1 is KGHSH and CDR2 is LQKENI. The CDR3 here is CASSGGIQDEQYF. The CDR3 DNA reads TGTGCCAGCTCGGGGGGCATCCAGGACGAGCAGTACTTC.

This clonotype showed up just a few times. V gene TRBV9 combines with J gene TRBJ2-1; TRBD1 is a possible D gene (5 bases). Trimming removed 5 bases at V and 2 bases at J, with 8 bases between. The CDR3 extends over 13 amino acids. CDR1 and CDR2 from the germline V gene are SGDLS and YYNGEE. CDR3 sequence (DNA): TGTGCCAGCAGTTTGACAGCCTACAATGAGCAGTTCTTC. Its protein is CASSLTAYNEQFF.

This clonotype was picked up one time. The V call is TRBV7-2, the J call TRBJ2-7; 7 bases line up with TRBD2. Germline-derived CDR1 and CDR2 are SGHTA and FQGNSA. This CDR3 region has 14 residues. Trimming removed 5 bases from V and 6 bases from J; junction bases left unmatched: 10. CDR3 protein: CASSQGGGVSEQYF. The CDR3 DNA is TGTGCCAGCAGCCAAGGTGGGGGGGTTTCCGAGCAGTACTTC.

The count of this clonotype is one. The V and J genes are TRBV6-5 and TRBJ2-4; 7 bases agree with TRBD2. This CDR3 has 14 amino acids. V was pared by 5 bases and J by 8 bases, with 9 bases of the junction left unmatched. CDR1 is MNHEY and CDR2 is SVGAGI in the germline V gene. The CDR3 spells CASSPAGGRYIQYF. The CDR3 DNA reads TGTGCCAGCAGTCCCGCGGGCGGGAGATACATTCAGTACTTC.

V usage is TRBV2 and J usage is TRBJ1-5; D is unclear. The length of the CDR3 is 14 residues. Germline values: CDR1 SNHLY, CDR2 FYNNEI. V gave up 5 bases and J gave up 4 bases, with 12 bases separating them. The CDR3 loop is CASSSLDSNQPQHF. As DNA, the CDR3 is TGTGCCAGCAGTTCCCTAGACTCGAATCAGCCCCAGCATTTT.

The chain links TRBV7-3 to TRBJ2-1; D not resolved. The length of the CDR3 is 15 residues. CDR1 is SGHTA, CDR2 FQGTGA, per germline. The V end lost 5 bases, the J end lost 8 bases, and 19 bases lay between the germline ends. Here the CDR3 DNA reads TGTGCCAGCAGCCAAACTTCACTACAAGGGCATGAGCAGTTCTTC. It encodes CASSQTSLQGHEQFF.

This chain uses TRBV4-1 with TRBJ2-7; weak D call: TRBD2 (5 bases). CDR1 and CDR2 (germline): MGHRA, YSYEKL. Trimming removed 3 bases from V and 1 base from J, with 10 bases in between. The CDR3 totals 14 residues. CDR3: CASSHTGKSYEQYF. Here the CDR3 DNA reads TGCGCCAGCAGCCACACGGGGAAATCCTACGAGCAGTACTTC.

The V call is TRBV12-5, the J call TRBJ2-1; the D gene is possibly TRBD2 (7 bases). Per the germline V gene, CDR1 is LGHNT and CDR2 is FRNRAP. CDR3 length: 14 amino acids. V dropped 6 bases and J dropped 8 bases, with 17 bases sitting between them. The CDR3 DNA reads TGTGCTAGTGGGCAGGGGAGGGATGTCGATGAGCAGTTCTTC. The encoded protein is CASGQGRDVDEQFF.

V gene TRBV15 combines with J gene TRBJ2-5; D could derive from TRBD1 or TRBD2 (6 bases each). Per the germline V gene, CDR1 is LNHNV and CDR2 is YYDKDF (reference sequence). Trimming stripped 1 base from V and 5 bases from J, with 11 bases between. This CDR3 has 14 amino acids. This chain's CDR3 is CATSRGGAMETQYF. CDR3 in DNA: TGTGCCACCAGCAGAGGGGGGGCTATGGAGACCCAGTACTTC.

This clonotype appeared once. This sequence joins TRBV5-1 and TRBJ2-3; 9 bases agree with TRBD1. V trimming: 3 bases; J trimming: 4 bases; junction bases outside the gene matches: 3. Germline-derived CDR1 and CDR2 are SGHRS and YFSETQ. This CDR3 has 14 residues. The chain's CDR3 is CASSSDRGADTQYF. The CDR3 region has the DNA TGCGCCAGCAGCTCTGACAGGGGGGCAGATACGCAGTATTTT.

The chain joins TRBV29-1 to TRBJ2-2; TRBD1 aligns across 7 bases. The V segment lost 7 bases and the J segment 3 bases; nucleotides outside the gene matches: 11. Germline assignment: CDR1 SQVTM and CDR2 ANQGSEA. The CDR3 length is 15 residues. CDR3 DNA: TGCAGCGGGGGGCCTAACACAGGGGACACCGGGGAGCTGTTTTTT. This encodes CSGGPNTGDTGELFF.

This chain links TRBV20-1 with TRBJ1-5; 8 nucleotides line up with TRBD1. CDR1 DFQATT and CDR2 SNEGSKA come from the germline V gene (reference sequence). V was clipped by 6 bases and J by 4 bases; unmatched bases: 5. The CDR3 loop spans 13 amino acids. The CDR3 DNA reads as TGCAGTGCAGGCAGGGGGCTTAATCAGCCCCAGCATTTT. This sequence encodes CSAGRGLNQPQHF.

DNA for the CDR3: TGTGCCAGCAGGCCCCGAAGCTCCTACAATGAGCAGTTCTTC. It codes for CASRPRSSYNEQFF. V and J are TRBV2 and TRBJ2-1; D gene unclear. The CDR3 totals 14 residues. Germline loops: CDR1 SNHLY, CDR2 FYNNEI. The ends were cut back, 6 bases at V and 0 bases at J, with 9 bases in the middle.

The rearrangement uses TRBV2 and TRBJ2-7; D might be TRBD1 (5 bases). CDR3 size: 11 residues. The V gene lost 5 bases and the J gene lost 7 bases, with 9 bases spanning the gap. Looked up from germline, CDR1 is SNHLY and CDR2 is FYNNEI. The CDR3 is CASSFQGEQYF. In DNA form, the CDR3 reads TGTGCCAGCAGTTTTCAGGGAGAGCAGTACTTC.